This T cell receptor (beta chain) comes out of a study of blood T cell repertoires in COVID-19. Study-wide background: Collection of acute and convalescent COVID-19 samples took place in the United States, Italy and Spain. Sources were T cells, B-cell-depleted T cells, or PBMCs; the material itself was cDNA or gDNA.

CDR3 length: 12 amino acids. Per germline, CDR1 SQVTM and CDR2 ANQGSEA. Trimming took 6 bases from V and 9 from J, leaving 18 bases between them. As processed by the authors: Using reference gene primer amplification, nucleated cell counts were estimated. The assay was immunoSEQ multiplex PCR, and TCRdb's table has in-frame clones only and misses some. V and J calls and clone size are as listed in that table; D and trimming were resolved from the DNA. The table has around 43,000 clones, 80% to 90% seen once. The sample was peripheral blood. This clonotype originated in a human donor in a cohort sampled during active COVID-19. V and J are TRBV29-1 and TRBJ2-7, with TRBD1 as a possible D gene (5 bases). This CDR3 is CSVTVSGERQYF. CDR3 coding DNA: TGCAGCGTGACAGTTTCGGGTGAACGGCAGTACTTC.